This record looks at one TCR beta chain sequence and its context. The data stem from a study of blood T cell repertoires in COVID-19. Overall study: Samples of COVID-19 (acute and convalescent) were obtained from the United States, Italy and Spain. Sources were T cells, B-cell-depleted T cells, or PBMCs; the material itself was cDNA or gDNA.

The authors' processing: Nucleated cell counts were estimated from reference gene primer amplification. Clones were read by immunoSEQ multiplex PCR, and TCRdb kept only the in-frame ones, dropping some. The V and J calls and clone size are taken from that table; D and trimming were inferred from the DNA. The table shows over 300,000 clones, with 85% occurring only once. Germline V lookup: CDR1 SGHRS, CDR2 YFSETQ. The CDR3 is made up of 15 amino acids. The V end was cut by 9 bases, the J end by 0 bases, with 16 bases between. This clonotype originated in a human donor in a cohort sampled during active COVID-19. Sequenced input: peripheral blood. This chain connects TRBV5-1 to TRBJ2-4; a weak D match, TRBD2 (5 bases). The DNA for the CDR3 is TGCGCCACCACTACTAGGGTCTTAGCCAAAAACATTCAGTACTTC. Encoded protein: CATTTRVLAKNIQYF.